The present T cell receptor (beta chain) was sequenced within a study of T cell responses to AZD1222 COVID-19 vaccine. The data were produced by immunoSEQ multiplex PCR, yet TCRdb's version contains in-frame clones alone and is incomplete. The sample records roughly 130,000 clones, more than 85% being singletons. V lost 3 bases and J lost 6, with 15 bases in between. This CDR3 comprises 14 residues. The germline CDR1 and CDR2 sequences are MNHEY and SMNVEV (reference sequence). The chain has TRBV27 and TRBJ2-7, with a tentative D call TRBD1 (6 bases). The sequence derives from an adult in good health. The starting material was peripheral blood, obtained on day 0 of AZD1222 vaccination. CDR3 sequence: CASSFSRGYLEQYF. CDR3 nucleotide sequence: TGTGCCAGCAGTTTTTCAAGGGGGTACCTCGAGCAGTACTTC.